A single TCR beta chain is shown here with its context. The sample originates from a study of T cell changes during pregnancy in multiple sclerosis. Produced via immunoSEQ multiplex PCR; TCRdb's table is partial and in-frame only. This sample yields about 24,000 clones, of which around nine tenths are seen a single time; more than 8% belongs to the top ten. Germline assignment: CDR1 WNHNN and CDR2 SYGVQD (reference sequence). The CDR3 contains 15 residues. V was cut by 0 bases and J by 5 bases, with 13 bases left in between. The TCR sequence derives from a female donor in good health, enrolled as a control in a pregnancy study. The material was CD8+ T cells from peripheral blood mononuclear cells, obtained in the third trimester of pregnancy. The rearrangement links TRBV10-1 to TRBJ1-2, with D possibly matching TRBD1 (5 bases). DNA of the CDR3: TGCGCCAGCAGTGAGTCGCCGGGAGGGGAATATGGCTACACCTTC. Translating it yields CASSESPGGEYGYTF.